Listed here are 2 T cell receptor beta chains from one sample, sequenced in a study of identical twins. TCRdb re-derived calls from the 5' RACE reads in MiXCR, one entry per CDR3 protein. Among 540,000 or so distinct CDR3 sequences listed, around 22% were seen once. This sample was also put to use in a study of yellow fever vaccine responses in identical twins.

What was sequenced was CD4+ T cells sorted from blood. All receptors derive from a woman under 30 in good health.

This rearrangement joins TRBV7-9 to TRBJ2-7; 8 bases agree with TRBD2. CDR3 length: 14 residues. Germline V gene data show CDR1 as SEHNR and CDR2 as FQNEAQ (reference sequence). Trimming at V came to 5 bases and at J to 4 bases, leaving 7 bases not matched to a gene. The CDR3 loop reads CASSPPGLGYEQYF. As DNA, the CDR3 is TGTGCCAGCAGCCCTCCGGGACTAGGTTACGAGCAGTACTTC. The whole variable domain, filled in from reference TRBV7-9 and TRBJ2-7, reads DTGVSQNPRHKITKRGQNVTFRCDPISEHNRLYWYRQTLGQGPEFLTYFQNEAQLEKSRLLSDRFSAERPKGSFSTLEIQRTEQGDSAMYLCASSPPGLGYEQYFGPGTRLTVT.

V and J are TRBV2 and TRBJ2-5; D is tentatively TRBD1 or TRBD2 (5 bases each). Germline CDR1 reads SNHLY; CDR2 reads FYNNEI. This CDR3 is built from 14 residues. V was pared by 8 bases and J by 5 bases, with 18 bases between. The CDR3 loop reads CASLGVAMSETQYF. CDR3 nucleotides: TGTGCCAGCCTAGGGGTAGCGATGTCGGAGACCCAGTACTTC.